This T cell receptor (beta chain) was documented in a study of OX40 agonist ivuxolimab in advanced cancers. Sequencing used immunoSEQ multiplex PCR; TCRdb keeps in-frame clones, though not all of them. The data contain about 83,000 clones, approximately 90% of them singletons. Study-wide points: Certain nonresponders likewise exhibited a low normalized T-cell clonal expansion.

V was shortened by 4 bases and J by 7 bases, with 14 bases between the two germline ends. Germline lookup yields CDR1 MNHNY and CDR2 SVGAGI (reference sequence). The CDR3 sequence is 14 residues long. To note about this clone: Its antigen is unidentified.

Patients were excluded for autoimmune disease history or systemic immunosuppression. This TCR came from an adult with an advanced solid tumor such as melanoma, head and neck, liver or kidney cancer. The source material was CD4+ or CD8+ T cells sorted from blood, sampled in a trial of the OX40 agonist ivuxolimab. The V and J genes are TRBV6-6 and TRBJ1-5, with D tentatively TRBD1 (6 bases). The CDR3 sequence is CASSSGTGKQPQHF. The DNA of the CDR3 is TGTGCCAGCAGTTCCGGAACAGGGAAACAGCCCCAGCATTTT.